This T cell receptor beta chain was sequenced for a study of tumor-infiltrating lymphocytes in primary liver carcinoma. For blood RNA, unsorted whole blood served as the source, and germline DNA was extracted too. Enrolled patients were chronically infected with HBV and treatment-naive. This CDR3 comprises 18 residues. The germline V gene has CDR1 MGHRA and CDR2 YSYEKL. With 1 base removed from V and 3 bases from J, the gap between germline ends came to 19 bases. Making TCR beta cDNA involved roughly 500 ng total RNA and a constant-region primer. Employing slightly modified ARM-PCR, three nested multiplex PCR rounds were run, and these gave rise to the TCR beta libraries. TRBV1-TRBV30 forward primers and a C-beta reverse primer were used in the first two PCR rounds, which each ran for ten to eleven cycles. TCRdb re-called the multiplex PCR reads with MiXCR, one entry per CDR3 protein. Counted here are about 310,000 distinct CDR3 sequences, roughly three fifths occurring once; the ten biggest clones make up about 17%.

The sequencing sample was made of peripheral blood. The source of this sequence is a woman in her thirties with primary liver carcinoma and hepatitis B virus infection. V usage is TRBV4-1 and J usage is TRBJ2-1; D is unresolved. CDR3 residues: CASSQVVSRQWGYNEQFF. The CDR3 nucleotides read TGCGCCAGCAGCCAAGTAGTGTCGAGGCAGTGGGGCTACAATGAGCAGTTCTTC.